This is a list of T cell receptor beta chains from one sample in a study of blood T cells in healthy people across ages. TCRdb called the 5' RACE reads again in MiXCR, with one record for every CDR3 protein. Altogether 1.5 million to 1.8 million distinct CDR3 sequences are present, roughly 43% being singletons, with the ten largest covering approximately 4%. The sample was blood. The receptors originated from a woman aged 18-30 years in good health. CDR3s include the opening cysteine and the closing phenylalanine or tryptophan. Fields, in order: V gene, J gene, D gene, clone size, CDR3 DNA, CDR3 protein. The D gene is left open where the match is weak. For some rows the clone size is stated as once, few or many, or as a class when expanded; others skip it.

V gene: TRBV5-1
J gene: TRBJ1-2
D gene: NA
clone size: few
CDR3 DNA: TGCGCCAGCAGCTTGGAGGGTTTGTCTGTCTATGGCTACACCTTC
CDR3 protein: CASSLEGLSVYGYTF

V gene: TRBV7-2
J gene: TRBJ2-2
D gene: NA
clone size: NA
CDR3 DNA: TGTGCCAGCAGCGGCCGGGACTTAAACACCGGGGAGCTGTTTTTT
CDR3 protein: CASSGRDLNTGELFF

V gene: TRBV7-2
J gene: TRBJ2-1
D gene: NA
clone size: few
CDR3 DNA: TGTGCCAGCAGCTTAGCGGGATGGGTGGGTAATGAGCAGTTCTTC
CDR3 protein: CASSLAGWVGNEQFF

V gene: TRBV25-1
J gene: TRBJ2-7
D gene: TRBD2
clone size: NA
CDR3 DNA: TGTGCCACCAGTCGAGCGGGGACCTACGAGCAGTACTTC
CDR3 protein: CATSRAGTYEQYF

V gene: TRBV19
J gene: TRBJ2-1
D gene: TRBD1
clone size: few
CDR3 DNA: TGTGCCAGTAGTGCGACAGGGGGCGCGTTCCATGAGCAGTTCTTC
CDR3 protein: CASSATGGAFHEQFF

V gene: TRBV4-1
J gene: TRBJ1-2
D gene: NA
clone size: many
CDR3 DNA: TGCGCCAGCAGCCAAGATACAGTCTATGGCTACACCTTC
CDR3 protein: CASSQDTVYGYTF

V gene: TRBV4-1
J gene: TRBJ1-1
D gene: NA
clone size: NA
CDR3 DNA: TGCGCCAGCAGCCAAGACCCCGGCCGCTACAATATGAACACTGAAGCTTTCTTT
CDR3 protein: CASSQDPGRYNMNTEAFF

V gene: TRBV6-1
J gene: TRBJ2-1
D gene: TRBD2
clone size: few
CDR3 DNA: TGTGCCAGCACCCCTAATCGTCCTAGCGGGAGTTATGAGCAGTTCTTC
CDR3 protein: CASTPNRPSGSYEQFF

V gene: TRBV29-1
J gene: TRBJ1-1
D gene: NA
clone size: NA
CDR3 DNA: TGCAGCGTTTTGCCCGGGACGAACACTGAAGCTTTCTTT
CDR3 protein: CSVLPGTNTEAFF

V gene: TRBV7-2
J gene: TRBJ2-3
D gene: NA
clone size: NA
CDR3 DNA: TGTGCCAGCAGGGCAGAGGCAGATACGCAGTATTTT
CDR3 protein: CASRAEADTQYF

V gene: TRBV27
J gene: TRBJ2-1
D gene: TRBD1
clone size: once
CDR3 DNA: TGTGCCAGCAGTTTTTCGCCGGGACAGGGGGCGAATGAGCAGTTCTTC
CDR3 protein: CASSFSPGQGANEQFF

V gene: TRBV9
J gene: TRBJ2-7
D gene: TRBD2
clone size: NA
CDR3 DNA: TGTGCCAGCAGCGCGAGAGCGGGGACCTACGAGCAGTACTTC
CDR3 protein: CASSARAGTYEQYF

V gene: TRBV5-5
J gene: TRBJ1-2
D gene: NA
clone size: NA
CDR3 DNA: TGTGCCAGCCAGCCCGGTGGCAGCTATGGCTACACCTTC
CDR3 protein: CASQPGGSYGYTF

V gene: TRBV20-1
J gene: TRBJ2-1
D gene: TRBD2
clone size: NA
CDR3 DNA: TGCAGTGCCTACCTTAGCGGGAGGGGGCAAGAGACCCAGTTCTTC
CDR3 protein: CSAYLSGRGQETQFF

V gene: TRBV29-1
J gene: TRBJ2-2
D gene: NA
clone size: NA
CDR3 DNA: TGCAGCGCCATCAGGACAAACACCGGGGAGCTGTTTTTT
CDR3 protein: CSAIRTNTGELFF

V gene: TRBV20-1
J gene: TRBJ1-2
D gene: TRBD1
clone size: NA
CDR3 DNA: TGCAGTGCTAGGCCGCCAGGGGGCCCCATCTATGGCTACACCTTC
CDR3 protein: CSARPPGGPIYGYTF

V gene: TRBV9
J gene: TRBJ2-6
D gene: NA
clone size: NA
CDR3 DNA: TGTGCCAGCAGTGATCCTAGGGGTACTGGGGCCAACGTCCTGACTTTC
CDR3 protein: CASSDPRGTGANVLTF

V gene: TRBV29-1
J gene: TRBJ1-2
D gene: TRBD1
clone size: NA
CDR3 DNA: TGCAGCGTTCCCGGACAGGCTAGCGCTGGCTACACCTTC
CDR3 protein: CSVPGQASAGYTF

V gene: TRBV6-6
J gene: TRBJ1-2
D gene: NA
clone size: NA
CDR3 DNA: TGTGCCAGCAGTTACTCGCGGTCGGGTGGATGGTATGGCTACACCTTC
CDR3 protein: CASSYSRSGGWYGYTF

V gene: TRBV4-1
J gene: TRBJ1-5
D gene: NA
clone size: NA
CDR3 DNA: TGCGCCAGCAGCCAAGATGGGGTGTTAAGCGGCAGGTTCTCATACAATCAGCCCCAGCATTTT
CDR3 protein: CASSQDGVLSGRFSYNQPQHF

V gene: TRBV20-1
J gene: TRBJ1-1
D gene: NA
clone size: few
CDR3 DNA: TGCAGTGCTAGCCAGGACAGCGTGAACACTGAAGCTTTCTTT
CDR3 protein: CSASQDSVNTEAFF

V gene: TRBV5-1
J gene: TRBJ2-5
D gene: NA
clone size: NA
CDR3 DNA: TGCGCCAGCAGCTTCGCGGGGTCCGAGACCCAGTACTTC
CDR3 protein: CASSFAGSETQYF